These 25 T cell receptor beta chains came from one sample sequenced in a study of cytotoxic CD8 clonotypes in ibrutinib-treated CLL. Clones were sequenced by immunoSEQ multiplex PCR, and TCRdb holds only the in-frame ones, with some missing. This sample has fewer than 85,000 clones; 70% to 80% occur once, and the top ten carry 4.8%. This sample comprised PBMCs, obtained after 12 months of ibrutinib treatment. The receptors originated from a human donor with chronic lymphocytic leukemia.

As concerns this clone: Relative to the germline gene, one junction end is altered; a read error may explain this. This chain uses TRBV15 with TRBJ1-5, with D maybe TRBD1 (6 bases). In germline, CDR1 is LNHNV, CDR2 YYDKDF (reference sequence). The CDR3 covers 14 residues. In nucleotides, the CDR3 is TGTGCCACCAGCCGAGAGGTGGGGGCGCAGCCCCAGCATTTT. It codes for CATSREVGAQPQHF.

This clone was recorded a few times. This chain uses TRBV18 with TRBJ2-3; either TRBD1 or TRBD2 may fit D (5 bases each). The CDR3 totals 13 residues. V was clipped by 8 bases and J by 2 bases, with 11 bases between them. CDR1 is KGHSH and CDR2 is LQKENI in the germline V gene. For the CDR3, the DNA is TGTGCCAGCACGGGGCCAAACACAGATACGCAGTATTTT. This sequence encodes CASTGPNTDTQYF.

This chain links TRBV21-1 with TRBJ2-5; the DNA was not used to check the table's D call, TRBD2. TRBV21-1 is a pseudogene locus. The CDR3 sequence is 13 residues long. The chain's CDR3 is CASTLRRGGTQYF. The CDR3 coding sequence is TGTGCCAGCACCCTACGGCGGGGAGGGACCCAGTACTTC.

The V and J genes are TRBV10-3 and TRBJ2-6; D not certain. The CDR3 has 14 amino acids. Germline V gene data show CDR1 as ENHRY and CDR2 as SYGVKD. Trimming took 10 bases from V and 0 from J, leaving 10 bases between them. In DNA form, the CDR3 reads TGTGCCACCTACCTGGGCTCTGGGGCCAACGTCCTGACTTTC. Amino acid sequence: CATYLGSGANVLTF.

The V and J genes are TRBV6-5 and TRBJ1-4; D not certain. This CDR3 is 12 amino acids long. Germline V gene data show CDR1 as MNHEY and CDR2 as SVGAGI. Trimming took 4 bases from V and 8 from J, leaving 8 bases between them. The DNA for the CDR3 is TGTGCCAGCAGTTTTGGGGAAGAAAAACTGTTTTTT. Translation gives CASSFGEEKLFF.

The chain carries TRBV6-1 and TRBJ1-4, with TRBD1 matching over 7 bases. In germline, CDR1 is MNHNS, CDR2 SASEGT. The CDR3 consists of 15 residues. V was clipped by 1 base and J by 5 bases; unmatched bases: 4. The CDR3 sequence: CASSEGVDRNEKLFF. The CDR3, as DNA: TGTGCCAGCAGTGAAGGGGTGGACAGGAATGAAAAACTGTTTTTT.

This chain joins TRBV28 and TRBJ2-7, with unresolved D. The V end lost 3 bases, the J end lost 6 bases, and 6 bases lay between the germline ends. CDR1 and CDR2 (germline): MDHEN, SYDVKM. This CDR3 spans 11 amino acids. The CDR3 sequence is CASSLGGEQYF. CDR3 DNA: TGTGCCAGCAGTTTGGGTGGCGAGCAGTACTTC. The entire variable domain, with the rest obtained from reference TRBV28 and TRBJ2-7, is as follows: DVKVTQSSRYLVKRTGEKVFLECVQDMDHENMFWYRQDPGLGLRLIYFSYDVKMKEKGDIPEGYSVSREKKERFSLILESASTNQTSMYLCASSLGGEQYFGPGTRLTVT.

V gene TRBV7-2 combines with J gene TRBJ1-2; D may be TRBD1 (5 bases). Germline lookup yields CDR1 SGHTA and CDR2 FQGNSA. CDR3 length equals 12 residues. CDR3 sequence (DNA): TGTGCGCGGGGCAGGGAGGACTATGGCTACACCTTC. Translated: CARGREDYGYTF. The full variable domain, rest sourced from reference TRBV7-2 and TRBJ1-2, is GAGVSQSPSNKVTEKGKDVELRCDPISGHTALYWYRQSLGQGLEFLIYFQGNSAPDKSGLPSDRFSAERTGGSVSTLTIQRTQQEDSAVYLCARGREDYGYTFGSGTRLTVV.

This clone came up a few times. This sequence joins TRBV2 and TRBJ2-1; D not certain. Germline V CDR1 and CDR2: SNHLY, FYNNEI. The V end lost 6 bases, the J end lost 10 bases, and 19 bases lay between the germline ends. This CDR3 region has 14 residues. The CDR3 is CASRGPASSGEQFF. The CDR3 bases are TGTGCCAGCAGAGGTCCGGCTAGTAGTGGAGAGCAGTTCTTC. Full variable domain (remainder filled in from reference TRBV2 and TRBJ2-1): EPEVTQTPSHQVTQMGQEVILRCVPISNHLYFYWYRQILGQKVEFLVSFYNNEISEKSEIFDDQFSVERPDGSNFTLKIRSTKLEDSAMYFCASRGPASSGEQFFGPGTRLTVL.

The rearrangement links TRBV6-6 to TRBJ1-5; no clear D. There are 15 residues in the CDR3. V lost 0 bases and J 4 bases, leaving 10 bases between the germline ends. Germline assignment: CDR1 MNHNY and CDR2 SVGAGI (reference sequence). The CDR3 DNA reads TGTGCCAGCAGTTACTCGAGCGGGGAGAATCAGCCCCAGCATTTT. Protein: CASSYSSGENQPQHF.

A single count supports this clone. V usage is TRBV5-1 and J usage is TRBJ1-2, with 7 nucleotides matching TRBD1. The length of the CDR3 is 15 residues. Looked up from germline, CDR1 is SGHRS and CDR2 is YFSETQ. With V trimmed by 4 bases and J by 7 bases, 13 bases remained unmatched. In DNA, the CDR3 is TGCGCCAGCAGCCCCCCGACAGGGAGAGGGGGTGGCTACACCTTC. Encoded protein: CASSPPTGRGGGYTF.

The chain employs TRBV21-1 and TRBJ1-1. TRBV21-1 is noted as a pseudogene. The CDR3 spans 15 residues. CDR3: CASSKATWGDTEAFF. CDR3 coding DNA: TGTGCCAGCAGCAAAGCGACGTGGGGGGACACTGAAGCTTTCTTT.

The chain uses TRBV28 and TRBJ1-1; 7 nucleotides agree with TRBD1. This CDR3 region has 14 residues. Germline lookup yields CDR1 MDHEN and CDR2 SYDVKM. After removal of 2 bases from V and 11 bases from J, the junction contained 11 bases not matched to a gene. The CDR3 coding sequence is TGTGCCAGCAGTTTAACCTTTGACAGGGTGGGGGCTTTCTTT. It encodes CASSLTFDRVGAFF.

CDR3 coding DNA: TGTGCCAGCAGTTACACAGGGAGGGCTGAAGCTTTCTTT. This encodes CASSYTGRAEAFF. This chain links TRBV6-5 with TRBJ1-1, with a possible D match to TRBD1 (6 bases). Trimming left V 2 bases short and J 6 bases short, with 10 bases between. Germline loops: CDR1 MNHEY, CDR2 SVGAGI. The CDR3 runs 13 residues.

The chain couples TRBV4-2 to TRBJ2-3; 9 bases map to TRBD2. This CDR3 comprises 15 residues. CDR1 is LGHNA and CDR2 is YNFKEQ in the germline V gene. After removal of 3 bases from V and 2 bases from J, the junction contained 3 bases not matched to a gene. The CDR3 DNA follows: TGTGCCAGCAGCCATGCGGGAGGGACCACAGATACGCAGTATTTT. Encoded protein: CASSHAGGTTDTQYF.

CDR3 in DNA: TGTGCCAGCAGGCCCGGGACCGCCCCGTCCCAGCATTTT. Translated, it gives CASRPGTAPSQHF. V gene TRBV28 combines with J gene TRBJ1-5, with D possibly matching TRBD1 (5 bases). The ends were cut back, 6 bases at V and 11 bases at J, with 17 bases in the middle. The CDR3 contains 13 residues. Germline V gene data show CDR1 as MDHEN and CDR2 as SYDVKM.

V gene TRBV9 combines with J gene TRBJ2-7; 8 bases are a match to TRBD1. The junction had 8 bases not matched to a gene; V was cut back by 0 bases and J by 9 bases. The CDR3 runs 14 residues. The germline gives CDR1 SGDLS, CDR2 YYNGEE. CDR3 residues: CASSVGAGGSPQYF. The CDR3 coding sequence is TGTGCCAGCAGCGTAGGTGCAGGGGGCTCCCCGCAGTACTTC.

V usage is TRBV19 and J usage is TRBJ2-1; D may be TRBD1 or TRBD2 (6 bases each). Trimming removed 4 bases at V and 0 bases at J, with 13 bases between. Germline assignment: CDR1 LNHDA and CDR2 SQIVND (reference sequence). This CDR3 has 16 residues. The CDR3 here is CASSTSTGASYNEQFF. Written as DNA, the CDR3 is TGTGCCAGTAGTACGAGTACGGGGGCCTCCTACAATGAGCAGTTCTTC.

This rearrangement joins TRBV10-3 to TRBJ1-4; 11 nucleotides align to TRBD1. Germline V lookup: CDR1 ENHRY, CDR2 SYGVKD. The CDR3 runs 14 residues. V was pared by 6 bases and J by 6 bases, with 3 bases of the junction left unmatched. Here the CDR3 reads CAISEGQGDEKLFF. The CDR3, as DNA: TGTGCCATCAGCGAGGGACAGGGGGATGAAAAACTGTTTTTT.

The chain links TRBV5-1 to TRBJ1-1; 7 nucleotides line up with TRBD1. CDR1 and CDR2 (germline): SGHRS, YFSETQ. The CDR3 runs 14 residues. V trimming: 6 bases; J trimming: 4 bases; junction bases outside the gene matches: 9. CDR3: CASTRDRVGTEAFF. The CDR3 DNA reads TGCGCCAGCACCCGCGACAGGGTCGGCACTGAAGCTTTCTTT.

This CDR3 is CASSAGAGADTQYF. The CDR3 DNA is TGTGCCAGCAGCGCAGGGGCAGGGGCAGATACGCAGTATTTT. This sequence joins TRBV6-1 and TRBJ2-3, with TRBD1 as a possible D gene (6 bases). The CDR3 has 14 residues. Trimming took off 6 bases at V and 4 bases at J, with 14 bases between the two ends. Germline V gene data show CDR1 as MNHNS and CDR2 as SASEGT.

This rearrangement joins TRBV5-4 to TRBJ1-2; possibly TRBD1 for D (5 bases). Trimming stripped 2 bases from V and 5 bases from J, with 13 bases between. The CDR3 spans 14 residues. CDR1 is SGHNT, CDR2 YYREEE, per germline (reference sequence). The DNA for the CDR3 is TGTGCCAGCAGCTTTGGAGGGGTTCGGTATGGCTACACCTTC. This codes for CASSFGGVRYGYTF.

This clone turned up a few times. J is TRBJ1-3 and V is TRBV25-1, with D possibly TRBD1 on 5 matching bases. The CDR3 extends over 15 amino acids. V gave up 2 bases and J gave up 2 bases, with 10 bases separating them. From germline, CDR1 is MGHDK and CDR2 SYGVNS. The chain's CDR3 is CASSEAGGAGNTIYF. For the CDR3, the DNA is TGTGCCAGCAGTGAAGCCGGGGGGGCTGGAAACACCATATATTTT.

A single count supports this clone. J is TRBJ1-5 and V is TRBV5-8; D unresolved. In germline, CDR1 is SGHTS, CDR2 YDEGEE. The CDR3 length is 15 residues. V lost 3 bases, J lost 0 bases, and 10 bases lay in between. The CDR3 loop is CASSWVAYSNQPQHF. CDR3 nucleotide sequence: TGTGCCAGCAGCTGGGTGGCGTATAGCAATCAGCCCCAGCATTTT.

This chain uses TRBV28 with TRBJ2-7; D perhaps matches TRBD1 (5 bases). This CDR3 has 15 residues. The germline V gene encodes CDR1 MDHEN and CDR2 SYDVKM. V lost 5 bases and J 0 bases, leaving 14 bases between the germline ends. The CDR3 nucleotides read TGTGCCAGCAGTCGCCGCAGGGTGAGCTCCTACGAGCAGTACTTC. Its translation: CASSRRRVSSYEQYF.